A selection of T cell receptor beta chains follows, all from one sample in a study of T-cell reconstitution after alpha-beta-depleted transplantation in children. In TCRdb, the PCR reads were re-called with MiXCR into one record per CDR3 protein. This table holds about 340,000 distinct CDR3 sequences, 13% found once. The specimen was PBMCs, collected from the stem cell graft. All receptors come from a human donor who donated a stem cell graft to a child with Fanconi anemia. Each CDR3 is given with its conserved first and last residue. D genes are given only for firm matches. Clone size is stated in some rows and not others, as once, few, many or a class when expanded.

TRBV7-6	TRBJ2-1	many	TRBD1	CASSWGTGGINEQFF	TGTGCCAGCAGCTGGGGGACAGGGGGCATCAATGAGCAGTTCTTC
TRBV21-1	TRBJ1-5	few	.	CASSKEVVGQGPINQPQHF	TGTGCCAGCAGCAAAGAGGTGGTAGGACAGGGGCCGATCAATCAGCCCCAGCATTTT
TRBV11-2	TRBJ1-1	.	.	CASSVAAATEAFF	TGTGCCAGCAGTGTTGCCGCGGCCACTGAAGCTTTCTTT
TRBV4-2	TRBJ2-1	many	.	CASSSVEGAGEQFF	TGTGCCAGCAGCTCCGTGGAGGGGGCCGGTGAGCAGTTCTTC
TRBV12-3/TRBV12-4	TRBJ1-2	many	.	CASSLGRSNYGYTF	TGTGCCAGCAGTTTAGGCAGATCTAACTATGGCTACACCTTC
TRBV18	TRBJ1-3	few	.	CASSQNDGGSGNTIYF	TGTGCCAGCTCCCAAAACGACGGTGGGTCTGGAAACACCATATATTTT
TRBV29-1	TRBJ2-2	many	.	CSVGRQTGELFF	TGCAGCGTTGGAAGACAGACCGGGGAGCTGTTTTTT
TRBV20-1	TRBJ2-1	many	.	CSASRPNANNEQFF	TGCAGTGCTAGTCGCCCAAACGCTAACAATGAGCAGTTCTTC
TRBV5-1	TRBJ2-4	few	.	CASSLEGENIQYF	TGCGCCAGCAGCTTGGAAGGGGAGAACATTCAGTACTTC
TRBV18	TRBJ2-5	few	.	CASSPARVLRQETQYF	TGTGCCAGCTCACCAGCCCGAGTCCTACGCCAAGAGACCCAGTACTTC
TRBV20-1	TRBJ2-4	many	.	CSAMEGLAKNIQYF	TGCAGTGCTATGGAGGGTCTAGCCAAAAACATTCAGTACTTC
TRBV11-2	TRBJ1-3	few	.	CASSLDLWASGNTIYF	TGTGCCAGCAGCTTAGATCTCTGGGCCTCTGGAAACACCATATATTTT
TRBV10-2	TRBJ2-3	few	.	CASKRGKKADTQYF	TGCGCCAGCAAACGCGGGAAAAAGGCAGATACGCAGTATTTT
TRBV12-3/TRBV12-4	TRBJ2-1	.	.	CASSFFHPTGNEQFF	TGTGCCAGCAGTTTTTTCCACCCGACGGGAAATGAGCAGTTCTTC
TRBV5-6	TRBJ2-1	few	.	CASSLTLGPNEQFF	TGTGCCAGCAGCTTGACCCTGGGGCCCAATGAGCAGTTCTTC
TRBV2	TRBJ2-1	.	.	CASEFTSSYNEQFF	TGTGCCAGCGAATTCACGAGCTCCTACAATGAGCAGTTCTTC
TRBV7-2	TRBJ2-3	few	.	CASSYGPSDTQYF	TGTGCCAGCAGCTACGGGCCCTCAGATACGCAGTATTTT
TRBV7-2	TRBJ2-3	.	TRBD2	CASSLESRGAADTQYF	TGTGCCAGCAGCTTAGAATCGCGGGGGGCGGCAGATACGCAGTATTTT
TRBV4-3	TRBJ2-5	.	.	CASSQGGAGSEETQYF	TGCGCCAGCAGCCAAGGGGGAGCAGGGAGTGAAGAGACCCAGTACTTC
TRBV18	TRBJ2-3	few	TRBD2	CASSPTAGGQDTQYF	TGTGCCAGCTCACCAACAGCGGGGGGGCAAGATACGCAGTATTTT
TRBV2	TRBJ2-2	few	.	CASIDQGSTGELFF	TGTGCCAGCATCGACCAGGGGAGCACCGGGGAGCTGTTTTTT
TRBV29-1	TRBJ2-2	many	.	CSVGRTNTGELFF	TGCAGCGTGGGAAGGACGAACACCGGGGAGCTGTTTTTT
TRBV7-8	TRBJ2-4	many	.	CASSPELSPVNIQYF	TGTGCCAGCAGCCCAGAGCTCTCCCCCGTAAACATTCAGTACTTC
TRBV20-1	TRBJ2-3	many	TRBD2	CSAKGLGGGAADTQYF	TGCAGTGCTAAAGGCCTTGGCGGGGGGGCCGCGGATACGCAGTATTTT
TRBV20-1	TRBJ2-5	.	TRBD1	CSAVRTGEFQETQYF	TGCAGTGCTGTCCGGACAGGAGAGTTCCAAGAGACCCAGTACTTC
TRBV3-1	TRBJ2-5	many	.	CASSQMGMETQYF	TGTGCCAGCAGCCAAATGGGTATGGAGACCCAGTACTTC
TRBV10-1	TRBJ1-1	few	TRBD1	CASSERTGGWTEAFF	TGCGCCAGCAGTGAGCGGACAGGGGGGTGGACTGAAGCTTTCTTT
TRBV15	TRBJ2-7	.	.	CATSRGDISRGEQYF	TGTGCCACCAGCAGAGGGGACATTAGTAGGGGGGAGCAGTACTTC
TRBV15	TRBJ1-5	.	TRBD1	CATSTPLEGGGLYNQPQHF	TGTGCCACCAGCACCCCCCTGGAGGGAGGGGGCTTGTACAATCAGCCCCAGCATTTT
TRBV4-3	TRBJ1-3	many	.	CASSQDLISGNTIYF	TGCGCCAGCAGCCAAGATCTGATCTCTGGAAACACCATATATTTT
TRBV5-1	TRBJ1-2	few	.	CASSFPGQSYGYTF	TGCGCCAGCAGCTTCCCAGGGCAAAGCTATGGCTACACCTTC
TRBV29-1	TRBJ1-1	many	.	CSAEMNTEAFF	TGCAGCGCCGAAATGAACACTGAAGCTTTCTTT
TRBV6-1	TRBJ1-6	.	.	CASRTKRHSPLHF	TGTGCCAGCAGGACGAAGAGGCACTCACCCCTCCACTTT
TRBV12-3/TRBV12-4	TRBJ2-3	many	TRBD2	CASREAGGTFYTQYF	TGTGCCAGCCGGGAGGCGGGGGGAACCTTCTATACGCAGTATTTT
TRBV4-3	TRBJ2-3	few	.	CASSRVPGDGTDTQYF	TGCGCCAGCAGCCGCGTCCCAGGGGATGGAACAGATACGCAGTATTTT
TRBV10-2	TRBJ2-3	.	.	CASSESGRVGTQYF	TGCGCCAGCAGTGAGTCCGGTCGGGTTGGTACGCAGTATTTT
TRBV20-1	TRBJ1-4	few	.	CSANIQNEKLFF	TGCAGTGCCAACATCCAGAATGAAAAACTGTTTTTT
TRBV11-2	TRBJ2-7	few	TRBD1	CASSLAGTGRSYEQYF	TGTGCCAGCAGCTTAGCCGGGACAGGGAGATCCTACGAGCAGTACTTC
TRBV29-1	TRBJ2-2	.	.	CSAGHTNTGELFF	TGCAGCGCGGGACATACGAACACCGGGGAGCTGTTTTTT
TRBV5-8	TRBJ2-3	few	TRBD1	CASSRDRAQDTQYF	TGTGCCAGCAGCCGGGACAGGGCCCAAGATACGCAGTATTTT
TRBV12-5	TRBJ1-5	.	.	CASASPPASNQPQHF	TGTGCTAGTGCTTCCCCGCCCGCTAGCAATCAGCCCCAGCATTTT
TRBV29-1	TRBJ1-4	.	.	CSVSTGWDEKLFF	TGCAGCGTATCCACAGGTTGGGATGAAAAACTGTTTTTT
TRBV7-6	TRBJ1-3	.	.	CASSPSRGSGNTIYF	TGTGCCAGCAGCCCATCTAGGGGCTCTGGAAACACCATATATTTT
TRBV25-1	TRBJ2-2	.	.	CASSEPGWGRTGELFF	TGTGCCAGCAGTGAACCCGGGTGGGGTCGAACCGGGGAGCTGTTTTTT
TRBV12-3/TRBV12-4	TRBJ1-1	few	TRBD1	CASRPGTGGLNTEAFF	TGTGCCAGCAGGCCCGGGACAGGGGGCCTGAACACTGAAGCTTTCTTT
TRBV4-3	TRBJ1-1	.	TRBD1	CASSRTGVEAFF	TGCGCCAGCAGCCGAACAGGGGTGGAAGCTTTCTTT
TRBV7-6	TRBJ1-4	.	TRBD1	CASSANYRGGYEKLFF	TGTGCCAGCAGCGCCAACTACAGGGGGGGGTATGAAAAACTGTTTTTT
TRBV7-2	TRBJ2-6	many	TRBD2	CASSPLAGAGANVLTF	TGTGCCAGCAGTCCTCTAGCGGGGGCTGGGGCCAACGTCCTGACTTTC
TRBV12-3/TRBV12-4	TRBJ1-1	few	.	CASSRKMNTEAFF	TGTGCCAGCAGCCGGAAGATGAACACTGAAGCTTTCTTT
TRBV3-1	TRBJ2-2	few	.	CASSVAFGGIGELFF	TGTGCCAGCAGCGTAGCTTTCGGTGGAATCGGGGAGCTGTTTTTT
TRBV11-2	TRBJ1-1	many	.	CASSLRGVDTEAFF	TGTGCCAGCAGCTTACGGGGGGTCGACACTGAAGCTTTCTTT
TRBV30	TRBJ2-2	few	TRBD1	CAWSATGGGTGELFF	TGTGCCTGGAGTGCCACAGGGGGTGGGACCGGGGAGCTGTTTTTT
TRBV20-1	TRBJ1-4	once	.	CSPLTDPSSGEKLFF	TGCAGTCCGCTCACAGACCCTTCATCCGGGGAAAAACTGTTTTTT
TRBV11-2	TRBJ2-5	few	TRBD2	CASSFGGAGETQYF	TGTGCCAGCAGCTTCGGGGGGGCAGGGGAGACCCAGTACTTC
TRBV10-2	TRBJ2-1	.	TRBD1	CASRLDREASNEQFF	TGCGCCAGCAGACTGGACAGGGAGGCCTCCAATGAGCAGTTCTTC
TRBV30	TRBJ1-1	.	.	CAWSNPPGDMNTEAFF	TGTGCCTGGAGTAACCCCCCCGGGGACATGAACACTGAAGCTTTCTTT
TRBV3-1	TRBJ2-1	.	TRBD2	CASSPLAGGLAEQFF	TGTGCCAGCAGCCCCTTAGCGGGGGGGCTAGCTGAGCAGTTCTTC